The 22 T cell receptor beta chains given below trace back to one sample, sequenced in a study of T cells in Graves' hyperthyroidism and ophthalmopathy. Researchers took RNA transcripts and amplified the TCR beta CDR3 regions from them. The HTBI primer set served for first-round RT-PCR of the TCR CDR3. Each CDR3 protein gets one entry after TCRdb re-called the multiplex PCR reads with MiXCR. The data contain some 570,000 distinct CDR3 sequences, 17% of them singletons. The sample comprised blood. These receptor sequences come from a woman younger than 30 with Graves' ophthalmopathy.

This clonotype was seen many times. The chain joins TRBV5-1 to TRBJ1-4; D is perhaps TRBD1 (5 bases). Trimming took off 4 bases at V and 4 bases at J, with 11 bases between the two ends. This CDR3 contains 14 residues. CDR1 is SGHRS and CDR2 is YFSETQ in the germline V gene. The chain's CDR3 is CASSAGLRNEKLFF. As DNA, the CDR3 is TGCGCCAGCAGCGCGGGACTACGTAATGAAAAACTGTTTTTT.

This clonotype was detected many times. The chain employs TRBV3-1 and TRBJ1-1; D call uncertain. CDR1 LGHDT and CDR2 YNNKEL come from the germline V gene (reference sequence). V was cut by 3 bases and J by 5 bases, with 10 bases left in between. The CDR3 loop spans 13 amino acids. The CDR3 DNA sequence: TGTGCCAGCAGCCACGGGGAAGCGACTGAAGCTTTCTTT. It encodes CASSHGEATEAFF.

This clonotype was recorded at least ten times. This chain links TRBV7-9 with TRBJ2-5; D may be TRBD2 (6 bases). CDR1 is SEHNR, CDR2 FQNEAQ, per germline (reference sequence). V was shortened by 3 bases and J by 0 bases, with 11 bases between the two germline ends. CDR3 length equals 15 residues. The CDR3 here is CASSFRGKYQETQYF. The CDR3 region has the DNA TGTGCCAGCAGCTTCCGGGGGAAGTACCAAGAGACCCAGTACTTC.

At least ten counts were recorded for this clonotype. The gene calls are TRBV7-3 and TRBJ2-1; 7 bases map to TRBD2. Germline CDR1 and CDR2: SGHTA and FQGTGA. This CDR3 has 17 residues. Unmatched junction bases numbered 16, after V lost 5 bases and J lost 6 bases. CDR3 loop: CASSPTLRTRGGNEQFF. The CDR3 nucleotides are TGTGCCAGCAGCCCGACCCTCCGGACTAGGGGAGGCAATGAGCAGTTCTTC.

This clonotype turned up a few times. The chain is built from TRBV30 and TRBJ2-7, with a possible D match to TRBD2 (6 bases). Germline V CDR1 and CDR2: GTSNPN, SVGIG (reference sequence). The CDR3 is 13 amino acids. V was clipped by 4 bases and J by 3 bases, with 13 bases between them. The DNA for the CDR3 is TGTGCCTGGAACGTTCAGGGACTCTACGAGCAGTACTTC. This sequence encodes CAWNVQGLYEQYF.

The chain couples TRBV19 to TRBJ2-5, with 7 nucleotides matching TRBD1. The germline V gene encodes CDR1 LNHDA and CDR2 SQIVND (reference sequence). The CDR3 consists of 14 residues. Trimming took 3 bases from V and 5 from J; bases not matched to a gene: 6. In DNA, the CDR3 is TGTGCCAGTAGTATTGGGACAGTCGGGGAGACCCAGTACTTC. Translation gives CASSIGTVGETQYF.

This clonotype occurred many times. The chain links TRBV27 to TRBJ2-1; 13 bases fit TRBD2. Germline V gene data show CDR1 as MNHEY and CDR2 as SMNVEV (reference sequence). The junction had 8 bases not matched to a gene; V was cut back by 5 bases and J by 10 bases. The CDR3 spans 15 residues. CDR3 nucleotides: TGTGCCAGCAGTCTACTAGCGGGAGGGGTTTTAGAGCAGTTCTTC. Its protein product is CASSLLAGGVLEQFF.

V gene TRBV4-2 combines with J gene TRBJ2-1; 12 nucleotides align to TRBD2. Germline-derived CDR1 and CDR2 are LGHNA and YNFKEQ. V gave up 0 bases and J gave up 9 bases; unmatched junction bases: 9. The CDR3 sequence is 17 residues long. CDR3: CASSQDPTSGSRGEQFF. CDR3 bases: TGTGCCAGCAGCCAAGACCCGACTAGCGGGAGTCGAGGTGAGCAGTTCTTC.

Many counts were recorded for this clonotype. The genes are TRBV27 and TRBJ2-2, with 8 bases matching TRBD1. V shed 4 bases, J shed 6 bases, and the junction held 4 bases outside the gene matches. This CDR3 has 14 amino acids. CDR1 and CDR2 from the germline V gene are MNHEY and SMNVEV (reference sequence). This CDR3 reads CASSSTGVAGELFF. The CDR3 region has the DNA TGTGCCAGCAGTTCGACAGGGGTCGCCGGGGAGCTGTTTTTT.

This chain links TRBV28 with TRBJ2-7; 7 bases line up with TRBD1. Trimming cost V 2 bases and J 3 bases; bases outside gene matches: 7. The CDR3 consists of 15 residues. Germline V gene data show CDR1 as MDHEN and CDR2 as SYDVKM. The CDR3 DNA is TGTGCCAGCAGTTTAACCGGACAGGCCTTCTACGAGCAGTACTTC. Translating gives CASSLTGQAFYEQYF.

This clonotype came up a few times. J is TRBJ2-2 and V is TRBV2; possible D gene TRBD2, 6 bases. V shed 6 bases and J shed 0 bases, with 11 bases lying between them. The CDR3 is 15 residues long. The germline V gene has CDR1 SNHLY and CDR2 FYNNEI. The CDR3 region is CASRPGLSNTGELFF. In nucleotides, the CDR3 is TGTGCCAGCAGGCCGGGACTTTCGAACACCGGGGAGCTGTTTTTT.

This clonotype showed up many times. A junction end diverges from the germline sequence, so it may reflect a read error. This sequence joins TRBV28 and TRBJ2-7; 12 positions agree with TRBD1. Germline V gene sequence: CDR1 MDHEN, CDR2 SYDVKM. The CDR3 length is 15 residues. The CDR3 sequence: CASRPGTGGSHEQYF. CDR3 sequence (DNA): TGTGCCAGCAGACCCGGGACAGGGGGCTCCCACGAGCAGTACTTC.

The V gene is TRBV4-3, the J gene TRBJ2-1; D possibly corresponds to TRBD2 (7 bases). The CDR3 has 16 residues. V dropped 0 bases and J dropped 4 bases, with 13 bases sitting between them. Germline lookup yields CDR1 LGHNA and CDR2 YSLEER. The CDR3 region is CASSQDARGGYNEQFF. The CDR3 coding sequence is TGCGCCAGCAGCCAAGATGCCAGGGGAGGGTACAATGAGCAGTTCTTC.

This clonotype was seen repeatedly, ten times or more. The rearrangement joins TRBV2 to TRBJ1-1, with 8 bases aligning to TRBD1. CDR1 is SNHLY and CDR2 is FYNNEI in the germline V gene. The J segment lost 1 base and the V segment lost 11 bases, leaving 3 bases of the junction unmatched. This CDR3 is 12 amino acids long. The CDR3 region is CAGGTGNTEAFF. The CDR3 region has the DNA TGTGCCGGGGGGACAGGGAACACTGAAGCTTTCTTT.

This clonotype was seen repeatedly, ten times or more. This chain connects TRBV6-1 to TRBJ1-2, with TRBD1 identical over 7 bases. J gave up 4 bases and V 5 bases, and 10 bases lay outside the gene matches. From germline, CDR1 is MNHNS and CDR2 SASEGT. The CDR3 extends over 15 amino acids. CDR3 sequence (DNA): TGTGCCAGCAGTTACCCTAGGGGGCACGGCTATGGCTACACCTTC. Its protein is CASSYPRGHGYGYTF.

CDR3 coding DNA: TGTGCCAGCAGCACCGGGGACACTAGCTCTGGAAACACCATATATTTT. Translated, it gives CASSTGDTSSGNTIYF. The chain recombines TRBV9 with TRBJ1-3, with D possibly being TRBD1 (6 bases). CDR3 length: 16 amino acids. Trimming cost V 4 bases and J 0 bases, with 14 bases left between them. Germline CDR1 and CDR2: SGDLS and YYNGEE.

This clonotype has just a few counts. The CDR3 is CASKKGPQGTDGEQFF. The CDR3 DNA follows: TGTGCCAGCAAAAAAGGCCCACAGGGAACCGATGGTGAGCAGTTCTTC. The genes are TRBV7-3 and TRBJ2-1; a possible D gene is TRBD1 (6 bases). CDR3 size: 16 residues. Per germline, CDR1 SGHTA and CDR2 FQGTGA. V was cut by 7 bases and J by 9 bases, with 25 bases left in between.

This clonotype has at least ten counts. The chain carries TRBV11-2 and TRBJ2-7; D is perhaps TRBD2 (5 bases). The germline gives CDR1 SGHAT, CDR2 FQNNGV. V lost 5 bases to trimming and J lost 0 bases, with 17 bases between them. The CDR3 sequence is 16 residues long. In DNA, the CDR3 is TGTGCCAGCAGCCCGATATTGCGGAGGAGCTCCTACGAGCAGTACTTC. It translates to CASSPILRRSSYEQYF.

This rearrangement joins TRBV5-1 to TRBJ2-7; unclear D gene. The germline V and J ends were trimmed by 1 base and 7 bases, with 18 bases remaining between them. This CDR3 has 15 amino acids. The germline gives CDR1 SGHRS, CDR2 YFSETQ. The CDR3 DNA sequence: TGCGCCAGCAGCTTGTCGGCGGACGGAATCGTAGAGCAGTACTTC. Its translation: CASSLSADGIVEQYF.

This clonotype was seen a few times. The genes are TRBV5-1 and TRBJ2-2; 7 bases are shared with TRBD1. The CDR3 covers 16 residues. Per the germline V gene, CDR1 is SGHRS and CDR2 is YFSETQ. Trimming took 4 bases from V and 2 from J; bases not matched to a gene: 8. CDR3 in amino acids: CASSLGTVANTGELFF. Here the CDR3 DNA reads TGCGCCAGCAGCCTAGGGACAGTAGCTAACACCGGGGAGCTGTTTTTT.

This clonotype was seen more than once but under ten times. V and J are TRBV6-1 and TRBJ1-2; D perhaps matches TRBD1 (6 bases). The CDR3 sequence is 18 residues long. Germline CDR1 MNHNS, CDR2 SASEGT. Trimming left V 6 bases short and J 4 bases short, with 27 bases between. In DNA, the CDR3 is TGTGCCAGCAGCCCAAAGGCGAATACTAAGGGGGTGGGCTATGGCTACACCTTC. Protein sequence: CASSPKANTKGVGYGYTF.

Notes on this clonotype: One base away lies a much larger clone, so this may be a sequencing read error. The chain combines TRBV7-3 with TRBJ2-3, with 7 bases lining up with TRBD1. V lost 4 bases and J lost 3; bases outside the gene matches: 10. The CDR3 totals 16 residues. Germline V gene sequence: CDR1 SGHTA, CDR2 FQGTGA. This chain's CDR3 is CASSSRQGLATDTQYF. Here the CDR3 DNA reads TGTGCCAGCAGCTCCAGACAGGGATTGGCAACAGATACGCAGTATTTT.